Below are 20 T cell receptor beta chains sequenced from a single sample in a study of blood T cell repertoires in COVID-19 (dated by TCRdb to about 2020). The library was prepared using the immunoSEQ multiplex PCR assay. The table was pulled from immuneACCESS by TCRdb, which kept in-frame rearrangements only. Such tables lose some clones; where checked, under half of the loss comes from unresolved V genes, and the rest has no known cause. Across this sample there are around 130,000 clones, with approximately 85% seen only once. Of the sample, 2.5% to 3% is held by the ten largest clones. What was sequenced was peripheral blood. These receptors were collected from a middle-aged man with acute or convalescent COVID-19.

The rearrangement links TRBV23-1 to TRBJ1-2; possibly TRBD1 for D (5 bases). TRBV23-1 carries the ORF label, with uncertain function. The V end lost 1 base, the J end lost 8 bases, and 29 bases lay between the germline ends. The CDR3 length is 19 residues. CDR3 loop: CASSQLLSNDGDLIGGYTF. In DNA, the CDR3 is TGCGCCAGCAGTCAATTACTTTCGAACGACGGGGACTTAATTGGAGGCTACACCTTC.

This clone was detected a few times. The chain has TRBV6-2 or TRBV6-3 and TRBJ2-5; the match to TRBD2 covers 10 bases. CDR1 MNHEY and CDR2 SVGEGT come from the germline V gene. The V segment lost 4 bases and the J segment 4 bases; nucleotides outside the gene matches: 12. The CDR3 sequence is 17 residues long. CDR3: CASSSEAGGLLGETQYF. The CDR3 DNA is TGTGCCAGCAGTTCCGAAGCGGGGGGGCTTTTGGGAGAGACCCAGTACTTC.

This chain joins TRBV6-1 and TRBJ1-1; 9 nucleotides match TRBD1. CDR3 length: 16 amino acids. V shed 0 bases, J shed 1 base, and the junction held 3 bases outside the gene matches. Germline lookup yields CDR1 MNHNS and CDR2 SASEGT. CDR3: CASSEAGQGKNTEAFF. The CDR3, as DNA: TGTGCCAGCAGTGAAGCTGGACAGGGGAAGAACACTGAAGCTTTCTTT.

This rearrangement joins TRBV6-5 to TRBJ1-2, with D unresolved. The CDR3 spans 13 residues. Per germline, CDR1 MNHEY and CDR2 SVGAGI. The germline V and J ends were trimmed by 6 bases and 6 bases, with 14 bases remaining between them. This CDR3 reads CASSHWMADGYTF. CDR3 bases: TGTGCCAGCAGCCATTGGATGGCGGATGGCTACACCTTC.

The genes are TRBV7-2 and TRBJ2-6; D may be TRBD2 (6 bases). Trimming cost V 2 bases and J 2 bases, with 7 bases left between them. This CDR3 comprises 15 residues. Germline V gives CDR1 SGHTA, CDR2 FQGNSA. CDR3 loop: CASSLWGAGANVLTF. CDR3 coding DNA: TGTGCCAGCAGCTTATGGGGGGCTGGGGCCAACGTCCTGACTTTC.

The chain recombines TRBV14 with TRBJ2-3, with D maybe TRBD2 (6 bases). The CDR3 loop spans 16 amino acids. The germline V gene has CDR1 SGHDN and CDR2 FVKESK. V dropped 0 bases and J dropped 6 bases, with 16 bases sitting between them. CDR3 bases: TGTGCCAGCAGCCAAGAAAGGACGAAACGGGGGGATACGCAGTATTTT. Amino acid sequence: CASSQERTKRGDTQYF.

CDR3 in DNA: TGCGCCAGCAGCTTGGACAGGAGCAATCAGCCCCAGCATTTT. Residues: CASSLDRSNQPQHF. The V call is TRBV5-1, the J call TRBJ1-5; D may be TRBD1 (5 bases). This CDR3 spans 14 amino acids. Germline assignment: CDR1 SGHRS and CDR2 YFSETQ. V lost 0 bases and J 1 base, leaving 5 bases between the germline ends.

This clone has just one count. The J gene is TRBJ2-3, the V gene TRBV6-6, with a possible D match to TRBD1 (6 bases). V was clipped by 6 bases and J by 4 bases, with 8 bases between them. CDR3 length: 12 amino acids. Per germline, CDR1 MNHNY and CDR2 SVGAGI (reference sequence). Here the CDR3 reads CASSPGADTQYF. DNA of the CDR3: TGTGCCAGCAGCCCAGGGGCAGATACGCAGTATTTT.

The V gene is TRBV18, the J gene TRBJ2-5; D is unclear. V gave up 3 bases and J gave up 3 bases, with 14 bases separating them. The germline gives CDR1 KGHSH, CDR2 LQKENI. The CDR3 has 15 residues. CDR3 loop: CASSPYVQAEETQYF. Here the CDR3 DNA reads TGTGCCAGCTCACCCTATGTGCAGGCCGAAGAGACCCAGTACTTC.

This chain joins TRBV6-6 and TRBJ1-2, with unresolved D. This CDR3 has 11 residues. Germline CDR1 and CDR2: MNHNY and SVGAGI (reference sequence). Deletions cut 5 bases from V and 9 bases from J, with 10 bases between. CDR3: CASSPSYRYTF. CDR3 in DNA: TGTGCCAGCAGTCCCAGTTATCGCTACACCTTC.

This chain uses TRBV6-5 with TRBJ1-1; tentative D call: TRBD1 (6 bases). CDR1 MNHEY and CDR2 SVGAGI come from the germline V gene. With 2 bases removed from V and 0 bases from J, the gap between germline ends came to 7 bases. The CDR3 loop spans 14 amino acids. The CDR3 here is CASSYQGLNTEAFF. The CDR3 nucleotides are TGTGCCAGCAGTTACCAGGGGTTGAACACTGAAGCTTTCTTT.

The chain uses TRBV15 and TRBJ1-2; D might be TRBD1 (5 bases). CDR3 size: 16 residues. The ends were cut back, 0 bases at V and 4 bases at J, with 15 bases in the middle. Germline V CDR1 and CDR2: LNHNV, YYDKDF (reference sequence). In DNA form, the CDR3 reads TGTGCCACCAGCAGAGACGGGTCCGGGGGAATCTATGGCTACACCTTC. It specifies CATSRDGSGGIYGYTF. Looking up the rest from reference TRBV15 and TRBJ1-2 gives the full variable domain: DAMVIQNPRYQVTQFGKPVTLSCSQTLNHNVMYWYQQKSSQAPKLLFHYYDKDFNNEADTPDNFQSRRPNTSFCFLDIRSPGLGDTAMYLCATSRDGSGGIYGYTFGSGTRLTVV.

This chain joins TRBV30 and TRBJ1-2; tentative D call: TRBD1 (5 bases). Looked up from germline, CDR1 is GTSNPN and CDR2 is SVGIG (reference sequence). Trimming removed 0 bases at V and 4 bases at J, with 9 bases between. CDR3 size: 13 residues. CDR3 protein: CAWSVLGVYGYTF. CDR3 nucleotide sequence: TGTGCCTGGAGTGTATTAGGGGTCTATGGCTACACCTTC.

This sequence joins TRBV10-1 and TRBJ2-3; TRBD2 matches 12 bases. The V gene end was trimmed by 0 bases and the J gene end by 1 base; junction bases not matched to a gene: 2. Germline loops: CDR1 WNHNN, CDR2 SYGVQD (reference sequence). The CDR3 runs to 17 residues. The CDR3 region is CASSESWTSGGTDTQYF. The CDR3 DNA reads TGCGCCAGCAGTGAGTCATGGACTAGCGGGGGCACAGATACGCAGTATTTT.

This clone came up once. The CDR3 loop is CASSVAGTGEETQYF. The CDR3 nucleotides read TGTGCCAGCAGCGTAGCCGGGACAGGGGAGGAGACCCAGTACTTC. The chain couples TRBV9 to TRBJ2-5; TRBD1 agrees at 10 bases. Unmatched junction bases numbered 4, after V lost 0 bases and J lost 5 bases. Looked up from germline, CDR1 is SGDLS and CDR2 is YYNGEE. The CDR3 extends over 15 amino acids.

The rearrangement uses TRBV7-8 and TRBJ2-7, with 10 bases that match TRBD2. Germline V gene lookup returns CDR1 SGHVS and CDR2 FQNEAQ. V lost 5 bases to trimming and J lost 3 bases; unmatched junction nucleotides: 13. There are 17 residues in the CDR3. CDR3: CASSPDRAVAGGYEQYF. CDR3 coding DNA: TGTGCCAGCAGCCCGGACAGGGCGGTAGCGGGGGGCTACGAGCAGTACTTC.

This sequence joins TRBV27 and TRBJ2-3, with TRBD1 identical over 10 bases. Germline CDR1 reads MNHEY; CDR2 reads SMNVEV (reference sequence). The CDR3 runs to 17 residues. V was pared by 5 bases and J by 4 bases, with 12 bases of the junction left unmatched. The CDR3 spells CASSPLTTGGASDTQYF. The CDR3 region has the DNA TGTGCCAGCAGTCCCCTGACGACAGGGGGCGCGTCAGATACGCAGTATTTT.

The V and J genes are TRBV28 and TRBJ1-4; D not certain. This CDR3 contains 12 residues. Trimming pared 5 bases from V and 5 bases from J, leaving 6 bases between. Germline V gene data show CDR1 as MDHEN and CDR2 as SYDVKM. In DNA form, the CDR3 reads TGTGCCAGCAGTCCGGAGAATGAAAAACTGTTTTTT. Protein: CASSPENEKLFF.

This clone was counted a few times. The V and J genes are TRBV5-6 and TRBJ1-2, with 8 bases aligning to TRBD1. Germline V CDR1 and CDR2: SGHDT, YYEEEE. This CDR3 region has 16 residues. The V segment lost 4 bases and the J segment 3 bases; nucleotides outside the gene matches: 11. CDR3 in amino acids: CASSRLDRADYYGYTF. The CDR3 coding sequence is TGTGCCAGCAGCCGTTTGGACAGGGCGGATTACTATGGCTACACCTTC.

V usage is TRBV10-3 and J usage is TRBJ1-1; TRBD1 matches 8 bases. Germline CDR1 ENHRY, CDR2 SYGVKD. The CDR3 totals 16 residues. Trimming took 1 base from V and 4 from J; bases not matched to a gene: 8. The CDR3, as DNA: TGTGCCATCAGTGAGTTGGCAGGGGGCGCGGGCACTGAAGCTTTCTTT. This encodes CAISELAGGAGTEAFF.